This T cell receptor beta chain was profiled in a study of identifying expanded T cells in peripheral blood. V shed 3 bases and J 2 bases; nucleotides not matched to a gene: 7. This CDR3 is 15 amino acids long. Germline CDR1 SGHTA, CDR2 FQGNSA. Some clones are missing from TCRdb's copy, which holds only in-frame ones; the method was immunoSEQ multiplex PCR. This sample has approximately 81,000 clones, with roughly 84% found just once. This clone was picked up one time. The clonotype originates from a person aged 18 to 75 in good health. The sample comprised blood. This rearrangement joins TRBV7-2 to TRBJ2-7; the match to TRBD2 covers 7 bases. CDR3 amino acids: CASSFGSGPTYEQYF. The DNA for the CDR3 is TGTGCCAGCAGCTTTGGTAGCGGGCCCACCTACGAGCAGTACTTC.